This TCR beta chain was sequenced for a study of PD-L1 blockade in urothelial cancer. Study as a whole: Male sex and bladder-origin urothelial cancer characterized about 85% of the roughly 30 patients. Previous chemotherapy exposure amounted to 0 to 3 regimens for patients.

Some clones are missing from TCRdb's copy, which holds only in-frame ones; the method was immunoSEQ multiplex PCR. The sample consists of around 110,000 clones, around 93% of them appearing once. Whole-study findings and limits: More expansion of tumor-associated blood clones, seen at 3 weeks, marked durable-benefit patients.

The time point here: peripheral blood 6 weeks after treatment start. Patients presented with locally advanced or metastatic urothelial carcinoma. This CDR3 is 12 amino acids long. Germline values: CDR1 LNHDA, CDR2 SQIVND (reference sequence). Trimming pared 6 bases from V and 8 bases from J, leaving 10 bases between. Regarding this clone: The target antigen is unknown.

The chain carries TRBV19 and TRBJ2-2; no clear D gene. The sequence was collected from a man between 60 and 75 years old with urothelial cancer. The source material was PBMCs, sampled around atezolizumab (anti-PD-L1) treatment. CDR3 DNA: TGTGCCAGTAGCGCCAGTGCTGGGGAGCTGTTTTTT. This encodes CASSASAGELFF.